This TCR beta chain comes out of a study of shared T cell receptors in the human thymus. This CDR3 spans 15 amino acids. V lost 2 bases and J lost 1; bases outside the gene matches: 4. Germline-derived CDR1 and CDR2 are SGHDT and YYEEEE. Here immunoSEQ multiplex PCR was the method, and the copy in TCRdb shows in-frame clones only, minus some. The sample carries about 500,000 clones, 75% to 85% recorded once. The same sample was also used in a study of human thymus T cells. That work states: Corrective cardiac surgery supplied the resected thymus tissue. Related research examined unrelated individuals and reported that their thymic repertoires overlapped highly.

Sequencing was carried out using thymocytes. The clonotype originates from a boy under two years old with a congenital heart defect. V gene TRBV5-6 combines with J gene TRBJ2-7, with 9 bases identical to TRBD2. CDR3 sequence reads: CASSFGLAGSYEQYF. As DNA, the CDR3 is TGTGCCAGCAGCTTCGGCCTAGCGGGGTCCTACGAGCAGTACTTC. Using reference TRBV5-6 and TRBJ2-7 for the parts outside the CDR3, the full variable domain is DAGVTQSPTHLIKTRGQQVTLRCSPKSGHDTVSWYQQALGQGPQFIFQYYEEEERQRGNFPDRFSGHQFPNYSSELNVNALLLGDSALYLCASSFGLAGSYEQYFGPGTRLTVT.